This paragraph reports one TCR beta chain. Per germline, CDR1 KGHDR and CDR2 SFDVKD. The CDR3 sequence is 15 residues long. V was trimmed by 9 bases and J by 0 bases, leaving 14 bases between them. As to treatment: some 20 received Ad26.COV2.S at low or high dose, single or two shots; about five received placebo; per-sample allocation not given. The samples were gathered on day 63 after the first injection of vaccine or placebo. The study used a vaccine consisting of an Ad26 vector that expressed Wuhan-strain SARS-CoV-2 spike. These data are taken from a study of Ad26.COV2.S vaccination and SARS-CoV-2 variants. Measured with immunoSEQ multiplex PCR; TCRdb has only the in-frame clones, and not every one. The repertoire includes some 250,000 clones, more than 75% of them detected once, and about 10% sits in the top ten.

V is TRBV24-1 and J is TRBJ2-1; D perhaps matches TRBD2 (6 bases). This sequence originates from a person between 18 and 60 years old who received the Ad26.COV2.S COVID-19 vaccine or a placebo. The material sequenced was peripheral blood, taken in a trial of Ad26.COV2.S vaccine versus placebo. CDR3 sequence (DNA): TGTGCCACCGGGACTCCGGGCAGCTCCTACAATGAGCAGTTCTTC. It yields the protein CATGTPGSSYNEQFF.